The 6 T cell receptor beta chains given below trace back to one sample, sequenced in a study of blood T cell repertoires in COVID-19. The protocol was immunoSEQ multiplex PCR, while the TCRdb copy is restricted to in-frame clones and leaves out a portion. The sample shows approximately 220,000 clones, around 85% of them seen only once. Sequenced input: PBMCs or T cells enriched from blood (not recorded which). These receptors all come from a woman in her 40s with acute COVID-19.

The sample holds a few counts of this clone. The chain couples TRBV27 to TRBJ1-5; D is possibly TRBD1 (6 bases). The CDR3 covers 12 residues. CDR1 and CDR2 (germline): MNHEY, SMNVEV (reference sequence). V lost 9 bases and J 4 bases, leaving 10 bases between the germline ends. As DNA, the CDR3 is TGTGCCAGTCAACAGGGAAATCAGCCCCAGCATTTT. Translation: CASQQGNQPQHF.

CDR3: CATAQGSTYEQYF. The CDR3, as DNA: TGTGCCACTGCCCAGGGGAGTACCTACGAGCAGTACTTC. This chain joins TRBV11-2 and TRBJ2-7, with D possibly being TRBD1 (6 bases). This CDR3 is built from 13 residues. CDR1 is SGHAT and CDR2 is FQNNGV in the germline V gene. Trimming took off 10 bases at V and 2 bases at J, with 15 bases between the two ends.

This rearrangement joins TRBV6-2 or TRBV6-3 to TRBJ2-7, with D perhaps TRBD2 (5 bases). The V end was cut by 4 bases, the J end by 0 bases, with 13 bases between. Germline lookup yields CDR1 MNHEY and CDR2 SVGEGT. The CDR3 is made up of 15 amino acids. CDR3 sequence reads: CASSSGGPSSYEQYF. CDR3 nucleotides: TGTGCCAGCAGTTCGGGCGGGCCAAGCTCCTACGAGCAGTACTTC.

The rearrangement uses TRBV12-5 and TRBJ1-6, with D perhaps matching TRBD1 (6 bases). V gave up 5 bases and J gave up 3 bases, with 11 bases separating them. This CDR3 region has 15 residues. Germline-derived CDR1 and CDR2 are LGHNT and FRNRAP. CDR3 sequence reads: CASGLRDNYNSPLHF. CDR3 DNA sequence: TGTGCTAGTGGTCTCCGGGACAACTATAATTCACCCCTCCACTTT.

The chain links TRBV5-6 to TRBJ2-5; 9 nucleotides line up with TRBD2. The length of the CDR3 is 13 residues. Germline assignment: CDR1 SGHDT and CDR2 YYEEEE. Germline trimming cut 7 bases from V and 2 bases from J; bases unmatched to any gene: 3. CDR3 amino acids: CASLREGQETQYF. CDR3 nucleotides: TGTGCCAGCTTGCGGGAGGGGCAAGAGACCCAGTACTTC. Filled out from reference TRBV5-6 and TRBJ2-5, the complete variable domain reads DAGVTQSPTHLIKTRGQQVTLRCSPKSGHDTVSWYQQALGQGPQFIFQYYEEEERQRGNFPDRFSGHQFPNYSSELNVNALLLGDSALYLCASLREGQETQYFGPGTRLLVL.

V gene TRBV11-2 combines with J gene TRBJ2-1, with D possibly matching TRBD2 (5 bases). CDR3 length: 17 residues. Germline CDR1 is SGHAT and CDR2 is FQNNGV. V was cut by 0 bases and J by 3 bases, with 15 bases left in between. The CDR3 sequence: CASSLDSLAEDYNEQFF. The CDR3 region has the DNA TGTGCCAGCAGCTTAGATTCGCTAGCCGAGGACTACAATGAGCAGTTCTTC.